Below, 3 T cell receptor beta chains from the same sample are listed, as sequenced in a study of naive and memory T cell subsets (TCRdb year 2017). General conclusions and limits of the study: A few larger clonotypes were found in naive repertoires, especially CD8, and these larger clonotypes were possibly memory cells re-expressing CD45RA.

The library relied on UMI-ligation and nested PCR. The sequencing machine was an Illumina MiSeq. An equimolar mix of two oligonucleotides covering both TRBC1 and TRBC2 was used as the beta constant-region primer. Four rounds of PCR, combining the SP2 primer with nested alpha and beta constant-region primers, were used to amplify the ligated cDNA. TCRdb reprocessed the public reads (quality trimming at Q25 with fastp, clone calling with MiXCR) and kept in-frame beta chains. Identical CDR3 proteins give one entry, which carries the most common genes and DNA. For this sample there are 95,000 to 110,000 distinct CDR3 sequences; 13% to 15% appear just once. Around 2.8% of the sample is taken by the ten largest. Their antigens are not known. The sequenced sample was naive CD8+ T cells from blood. According to the study, the label for this sample's cell subset or site signals: naive T cells, CD45RA high CD27+. The receptor source for this set is a human donor in good health.

J is TRBJ2-1 and V is TRBV11-3; D is ambiguous. CDR1 SGHNT and CDR2 YENEEA come from the germline V gene. Trimming shortened V by 4 bases and J by 9 bases, and 13 bases separated the two germline ends. The CDR3 has 13 residues. CDR3 coding DNA: TGTGCCAGCAGCTCCCCTTCGGTGGCTGAGCAGTTCTTC. Its protein product is CASSSPSVAEQFF.

The CDR3 protein is CASSQRNSPLHF. The CDR3 coding sequence is TGTGCCAGCAGTCAGCGCAATTCACCCCTCCACTTT. The chain uses TRBV27 and TRBJ1-6; unclear D gene. Germline CDR1 is MNHEY and CDR2 is SMNVEV (reference sequence). This CDR3 region has 12 residues. Trimming cost V 5 bases and J 7 bases, with 6 bases left between them.

This clonotype was counted ten times or more. This chain links TRBV11-3 with TRBJ2-3; the D is unclear. The CDR3 sequence is 14 residues long. Germline V gene lookup returns CDR1 SGHNT and CDR2 YENEEA. Trimming removed 1 base at V and 0 bases at J, with 5 bases between. The CDR3 reads CASSLGYSTDTQYF. CDR3 in DNA: TGTGCCAGCAGCTTAGGGTATAGCACAGATACGCAGTATTTT. Based on the CDR3 plus reference TRBV11-3 and TRBJ2-3, the full variable domain is EAGVVQSPRYKIIEKKQPVAFWCNPISGHNTLYWYLQNLGQGPELLIRYENEEAVDDSQLPKDRFSAERLKGVDSTLKIQPAELGDSAVYLCASSLGYSTDTQYFGPGTRLTVL.